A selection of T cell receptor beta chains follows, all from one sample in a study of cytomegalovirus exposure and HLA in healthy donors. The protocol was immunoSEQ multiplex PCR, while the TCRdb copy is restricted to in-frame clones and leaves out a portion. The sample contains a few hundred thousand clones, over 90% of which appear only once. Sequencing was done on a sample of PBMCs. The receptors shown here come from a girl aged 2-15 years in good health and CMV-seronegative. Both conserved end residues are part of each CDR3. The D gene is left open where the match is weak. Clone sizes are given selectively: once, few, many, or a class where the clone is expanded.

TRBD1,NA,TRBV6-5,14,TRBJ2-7,TGTGCCAGCAGTCGAACGGACAGGGACTACGAGCAGTACTTC,CASSRTDRDYEQYF
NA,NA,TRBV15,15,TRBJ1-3,TGTGCCACCAGCAGAGGTGATAGCTCTGGAAACACCATATATTTT,CATSRGDSSGNTIYF
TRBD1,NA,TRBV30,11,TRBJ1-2,TGTGCCTGGAGTGAGGACAGGGACTACACCTTC,CAWSEDRDYTF
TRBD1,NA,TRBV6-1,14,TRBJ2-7,TGTGCCAGCGCCCCCGGGACAGGGGCCTACGAGCAGTACTTC,CASAPGTGAYEQYF
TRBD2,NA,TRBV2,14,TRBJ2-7,TGTGCCAGCGCCCCCGAAGGTAGCGGGGGCCGGCGGTACTTC,CASAPEGSGGRRYF
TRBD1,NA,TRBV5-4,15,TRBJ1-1,TGTGCCAGCAGCCCTAGACAGGGGACGAACACTGAAGCTTTCTTT,CASSPRQGTNTEAFF
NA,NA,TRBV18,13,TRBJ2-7,TGTGCCAGCTCACCACTGGACTACTACGAGCAGTACTTC,CASSPLDYYEQYF
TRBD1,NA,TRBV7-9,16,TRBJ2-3,TGTGCCAGCAGCCTAGCCGGGACAGGAGGATCAGATACGCAGTATTTT,CASSLAGTGGSDTQYF
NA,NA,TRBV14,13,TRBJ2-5,TGTGCCAGCAGCCGCGGGACTCAAGAGACCCAGTACTTC,CASSRGTQETQYF
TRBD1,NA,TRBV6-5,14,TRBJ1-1,TGTGCCAGCAGTGAAACGGGACAGCGGACTGAAGCTTTCTTT,CASSETGQRTEAFF
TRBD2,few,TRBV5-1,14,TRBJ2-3,TGCGCCAGCAGCTTGGAGCGGGGGTCAGATACGCAGTATTTT,CASSLERGSDTQYF
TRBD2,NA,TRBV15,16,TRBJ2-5,TGTGCCACCAGCGCATCGACTAGCGGGAGGGAAGAGACCCAGTACTTC,CATSASTSGREETQYF
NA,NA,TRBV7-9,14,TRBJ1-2,TGTTCCAGCAGCCCCGAGGGAGGAAGCTATGGCTACACCTTC,CSSSPEGGSYGYTF
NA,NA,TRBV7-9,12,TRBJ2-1,TGTGCCAGCAGCTGGGGGGAGAATGAGCAGTTCTTC,CASSWGENEQFF
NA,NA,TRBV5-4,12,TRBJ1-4,TGTGCCAGCAGCTTGCAGGGTGAAAAACTGTTTTTT,CASSLQGEKLFF
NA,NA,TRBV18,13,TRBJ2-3,TGTGCCAGCTCAGAGGGTGTTGGAGATACGCAGTATTTT,CASSEGVGDTQYF
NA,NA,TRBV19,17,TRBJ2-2,TGTGCCAGTAGTCTATTCTTGGTAGCAACGGGGACCGGGGAGCTGTTTTTT,CASSLFLVATGTGELFF
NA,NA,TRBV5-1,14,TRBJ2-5,TGCGCCAGCAGCTTGGAGAGAGGTGCAGAGACCCAGTACTTC,CASSLERGAETQYF
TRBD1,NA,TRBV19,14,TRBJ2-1,TGTGCCAGTAGTAGGACAGGGACATACAATGAGCAGTTCTTC,CASSRTGTYNEQFF
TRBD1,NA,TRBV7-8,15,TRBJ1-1,TGTGCCAGCAGCCATTTAGGGGACAGGGGGAGGGAAGCTTTCTTT,CASSHLGDRGREAFF
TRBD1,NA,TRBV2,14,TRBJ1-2,TGTGCCACCCTAAAAGAATTCACAGGGGACGGCTACACCTTC,CATLKEFTGDGYTF
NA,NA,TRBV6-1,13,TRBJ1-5,TGTGCCAGCAGTGACAGGGCCAATCAGCCCCAGCATTTT,CASSDRANQPQHF
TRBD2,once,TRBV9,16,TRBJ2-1,TGTGCCAGCAGCGTAGGTGGCGGGAGCTCCTACAATGAGCAGTTCTTC,CASSVGGGSSYNEQFF
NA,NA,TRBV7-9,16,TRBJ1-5,TGTGCCAGCAGCCCAATAACTGGGACTAACAATCAGCCCCAGCATTTT,CASSPITGTNNQPQHF
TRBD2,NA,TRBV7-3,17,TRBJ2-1,TGTGCCAGCAGCTACACCTCCGGGACTAGCGGATACAATGAGCAGTTCTTC,CASSYTSGTSGYNEQFF
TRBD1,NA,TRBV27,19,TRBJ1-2,TGTGCCAGCAGTCCCCATCCGGGACAGGGGGCCAAGTATAACTATGGCTACACCTTC,CASSPHPGQGAKYNYGYTF
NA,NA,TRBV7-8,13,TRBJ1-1,TGTGCCAGCAGCACCGACTGGAACACTGAAGCTTTCTTT,CASSTDWNTEAFF
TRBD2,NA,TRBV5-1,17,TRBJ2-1,TGCGCCAGCAGCTTGGGACTAGCCACTCGCTCCTACAATGAGCAGTTCTTC,CASSLGLATRSYNEQFF
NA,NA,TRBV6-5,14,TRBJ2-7,TGTGCCAGCAGCTCGACAAGAAACTCCTACGAGCAGTACTTC,CASSSTRNSYEQYF
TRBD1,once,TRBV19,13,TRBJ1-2,TGTGCCAGTAGTCACAGGGGCAGCCATGGCTACACCTTC,CASSHRGSHGYTF
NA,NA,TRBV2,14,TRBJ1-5,TGTGCCAGCAGCCTAGCATGGGCGGGGCAGCCCCAGCATTTT,CASSLAWAGQPQHF
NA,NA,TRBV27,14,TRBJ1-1,TGTGCCAGCAGTTTATCCCCATCGGGGACTGAAGCTTTCTTT,CASSLSPSGTEAFF
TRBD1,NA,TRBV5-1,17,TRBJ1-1,TGCGCCAGCAGCTTGTCCGGGACAGGGGTAGGTGACACTGAAGCTTTCTTT,CASSLSGTGVGDTEAFF
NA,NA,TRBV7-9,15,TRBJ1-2,TGTGCCAGCAGCCCAGGACACCTAGCCGCGGGAGGCTACACCTTC,CASSPGHLAAGGYTF
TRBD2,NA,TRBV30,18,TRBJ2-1,TGTGCCTGGAGAGATTCGACAGGCTGGGGGCCTAGCGGGAGTGAGCAGTTCTTC,CAWRDSTGWGPSGSEQFF
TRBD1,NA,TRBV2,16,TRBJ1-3,TGTGCCAGCAAAGGAGGGTTACAGGGGGTTGGAAACACCATATATTTT,CASKGGLQGVGNTIYF
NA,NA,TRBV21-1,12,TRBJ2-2,TGTGCCAGCAGTCAGGTCCCCGGGGAGCTGTTTTTT,CASSQVPGELFF
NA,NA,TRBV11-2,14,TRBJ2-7,TGTGCCAGCAGCTTAGATGGAGACCACTACGAGCAGTACTTC,CASSLDGDHYEQYF
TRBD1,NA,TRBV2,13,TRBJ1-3,TGTGCCAGCAGTGGGACAGGGATTCACACCATATATTTT,CASSGTGIHTIYF
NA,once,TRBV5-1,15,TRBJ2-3,TGCGCCAGCAGCTTGGCGGGGGGCCTCACAGATACGCAGTATTTT,CASSLAGGLTDTQYF
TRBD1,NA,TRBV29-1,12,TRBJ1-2,TGCAGCGTTTTCGGACAGGGGTATGGCTACACCTTC,CSVFGQGYGYTF
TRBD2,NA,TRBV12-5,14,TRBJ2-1,TGTGCTAGTGGTTTGGTAGCGGGGCGGAATGAGCAGTTCTTC,CASGLVAGRNEQFF